The next 18 T cell receptor beta chains were all read from a single sample in a study of T cell responses to AZD1222 COVID-19 vaccine. Sequencing used immunoSEQ multiplex PCR; TCRdb keeps in-frame clones, though not all of them. The sample lists 150,000 or so clones, 90% occurring once. The source material was peripheral blood, sampled 28 days after the second AZD1222 dose. These TCRs come from an adult who received the AZD1222 COVID-19 vaccine.

A single count supports this clone. The chain employs TRBV6-5 and TRBJ1-2; 7 bases align to TRBD1. The CDR3 runs 13 residues. Unmatched junction bases numbered 8, after V lost 6 bases and J lost 7 bases. Germline CDR1 MNHEY, CDR2 SVGAGI. The CDR3 coding sequence is TGTGCCAGCAGCTACGATACAGGGGCTGGCTACACCTTC. This encodes CASSYDTGAGYTF.

The rearrangement links TRBV4-1 to TRBJ2-3; the match to TRBD2 covers 11 bases. Germline CDR1 MGHRA, CDR2 YSYEKL. CDR3 length: 16 residues. V was clipped by 4 bases and J by 5 bases; unmatched bases: 8. CDR3: CASSPSVAGGGDTQYF. CDR3 coding DNA: TGCGCCAGCAGCCCTTCGGTAGCGGGAGGGGGAGATACGCAGTATTTT.

This chain links TRBV7-2 with TRBJ1-5; D unresolved. The CDR3 is 14 amino acids. Deletions cut 2 bases from V and 0 bases from J, with 5 bases between. CDR1 and CDR2 from the germline V gene are SGHTA and FQGNSA. This CDR3 reads CASSLWDSNQPQHF. The CDR3 DNA is TGTGCCAGCAGCTTATGGGATAGCAATCAGCCCCAGCATTTT.

The rearrangement joins TRBV7-2 to TRBJ1-2, with TRBD1 matching over 8 bases. CDR1 is SGHTA and CDR2 is FQGNSA in the germline V gene. The CDR3 sequence is 15 residues long. The V segment lost 4 bases and the J segment 7 bases; nucleotides outside the gene matches: 11. The CDR3 sequence is CASSSQTGGRGGYTF. For the CDR3, the DNA is TGTGCCAGCAGCTCCCAAACAGGGGGTAGGGGTGGCTACACCTTC.

J is TRBJ2-7 and V is TRBV7-8; D is perhaps TRBD2 (6 bases). The CDR3 is 17 amino acids. V was clipped by 5 bases and J by 2 bases, with 22 bases between them. The germline V gene has CDR1 SGHVS and CDR2 FQNEAQ. The CDR3 DNA is TGTGCCAGCAGCCGGAGTCCTGGCGGGGACCCGGCCTACGAGCAGTACTTC. Amino acid sequence: CASSRSPGGDPAYEQYF. The variable domain in full, with the rest retrieved from reference TRBV7-8 and TRBJ2-7, is GAGVSQSPRYKVAKRGQDVALRCDPISGHVSLFWYQQALGQGPEFLTYFQNEAQLDKSGLPSDRFFAERPEGSVSTLKIQRTQQEDSAVYLCASSRSPGGDPAYEQYFGPGTRLTVT.

The rearrangement uses TRBV7-2 and TRBJ2-7; 7 bases match TRBD2. The CDR3 runs to 15 residues. Germline-derived CDR1 and CDR2 are SGHTA and FQGNSA. V lost 1 base, J lost 9 bases, and 12 bases stayed unmatched. This chain's CDR3 is CASSLGLGGPPGQYF. Here the CDR3 DNA reads TGTGCCAGCAGCTTAGGATTGGGAGGGCCCCCTGGGCAGTACTTC.

V usage is TRBV19 and J usage is TRBJ2-1; D is possibly TRBD2 (6 bases). CDR1 is LNHDA and CDR2 is SQIVND in the germline V gene (reference sequence). The germline V and J ends were trimmed by 5 bases and 0 bases, with 17 bases remaining between them. The CDR3 has 17 residues. CDR3 in DNA: TGTGCCAGTAGTGCCCCCGGGACTTCCAGCTCCTACAATGAGCAGTTCTTC. This gives the protein CASSAPGTSSSYNEQFF.

The V and J genes are TRBV7-2 and TRBJ2-1; unclear D gene. The CDR3 totals 15 residues. Trimming left V 5 bases short and J 0 bases short, with 11 bases between. Germline CDR1 SGHTA, CDR2 FQGNSA. CDR3: CASSEALSSYNEQFF. The CDR3, as DNA: TGTGCCAGCAGCGAAGCGCTAAGCTCCTACAATGAGCAGTTCTTC.

The chain couples TRBV2 to TRBJ2-5, with 7 bases matching TRBD1. The V and J ends lost 6 bases and 2 bases, in that order; junction bases with no gene match: 9. This CDR3 spans 15 amino acids. In germline, CDR1 is SNHLY, CDR2 FYNNEI. DNA of the CDR3: TGTGCCAGCAGCCAGACCGGGACAGTACAAGAGACCCAGTACTTC. Encoded protein: CASSQTGTVQETQYF.

The chain links TRBV6-5 to TRBJ2-7, with 7 bases matching TRBD1. The CDR3 covers 14 residues. The germline gives CDR1 MNHEY, CDR2 SVGAGI. The V gene end was trimmed by 6 bases and the J gene end by 2 bases; junction bases not matched to a gene: 7. CDR3 loop: CASSSYRGPYEQYF. CDR3 nucleotides: TGTGCCAGCAGCTCATACAGGGGACCCTACGAGCAGTACTTC.

The genes are TRBV28 and TRBJ1-2, with 10 bases that match TRBD1. The CDR3 is 15 residues long. Germline CDR1 is MDHEN and CDR2 is SYDVKM. Trimming took 5 bases from V and 3 from J; bases not matched to a gene: 6. The CDR3 coding sequence is TGTGCCAGCAGTCCCCAGGGACAGGGGCACTATGGCTACACCTTC. Protein sequence: CASSPQGQGHYGYTF.

The gene calls are TRBV4-3 and TRBJ2-3; 11 nucleotides agree with TRBD2. This CDR3 spans 18 amino acids. V was pared by 0 bases and J by 2 bases, with 7 bases of the junction left unmatched. Germline V gene lookup returns CDR1 LGHNA and CDR2 YSLEER. The CDR3, as DNA: TGCGCCAGCAGCCAAGATATGGCTAGCGGGAGGACCACAGATACGCAGTATTTT. This gives the protein CASSQDMASGRTTDTQYF.

This chain uses TRBV11-2 with TRBJ1-6, with 7 bases aligning to TRBD1. The trim removed 2 bases at V and 7 bases at J, leaving 2 bases unmatched. CDR3 length: 14 residues. Germline V lookup: CDR1 SGHAT, CDR2 FQNNGV. This CDR3 reads CASSLPDRNSPLHF. Here the CDR3 DNA reads TGTGCCAGCAGCTTACCGGACAGGAATTCACCCCTCCACTTT.

The chain joins TRBV6-5 to TRBJ1-2, with a weak D call TRBD1 (6 bases). CDR3 size: 13 residues. V was pared by 9 bases and J by 4 bases, with 15 bases between. The germline V gene encodes CDR1 MNHEY and CDR2 SVGAGI. Here the CDR3 reads CASGRGGGYGYTF. The DNA of the CDR3 is TGTGCCAGTGGGCGCGGGGGCGGCTATGGCTACACCTTC.

This clone appeared a single time. The chain carries TRBV5-1 and TRBJ2-1, with 14 bases fitting TRBD2. This CDR3 is built from 19 residues. The V segment lost 6 bases and the J segment 0 bases; nucleotides outside the gene matches: 11. Germline CDR1 and CDR2: SGHRS and YFSETQ. CDR3 DNA sequence: TGCGCCAGCAACAGAGGACTAGCGGGAGGCCCCAGCTCCTACAATGAGCAGTTCTTC. It translates to CASNRGLAGGPSSYNEQFF.

This clone was observed at least ten times. The chain joins TRBV30 to TRBJ1-1; D possibly corresponds to TRBD1 (5 bases). The CDR3 has 14 amino acids. From germline, CDR1 is GTSNPN and CDR2 SVGIG (reference sequence). Between the trimmed V and J ends, which lost 6 bases and 1 base, there was a span of 15 bases. Here the CDR3 DNA reads TGTGCCTGCCAAGACGGGACGGGGAACACTGAAGCTTTCTTT. Its translation: CACQDGTGNTEAFF.

This chain links TRBV10-3 with TRBJ2-5; TRBD2 matches at 7 bases. CDR1 is ENHRY and CDR2 is SYGVKD in the germline V gene. V trimming: 0 bases; J trimming: 4 bases; junction bases outside the gene matches: 5. The CDR3 runs 15 residues. The CDR3 here is CAISESTREGETQYF. CDR3 nucleotide sequence: TGTGCCATCAGTGAGTCGACCAGGGAGGGAGAGACCCAGTACTTC.

This clone was recorded once. The V call is TRBV7-9, the J call TRBJ1-2; maybe TRBD1 (6 bases). Germline V gene sequence: CDR1 SEHNR, CDR2 FQNEAQ (reference sequence). The CDR3 runs to 14 residues. Trimming removed 0 bases at V and 5 bases at J, with 10 bases between. CDR3 in amino acids: CASSLAGHGYGYTF. The CDR3 nucleotides are TGTGCCAGCAGCTTAGCGGGACACGGATATGGCTACACCTTC. Full variable domain (rest looked up from reference TRBV7-9 and TRBJ1-2): DTGVSQNPRHKITKRGQNVTFRCDPISEHNRLYWYRQTLGQGPEFLTYFQNEAQLEKSRLLSDRFSAERPKGSFSTLEIQRTEQGDSAMYLCASSLAGHGYGYTFGSGTRLTVV.